This T cell receptor beta chain is from a study of blood T cell repertoires in COVID-19. Clones were read by immunoSEQ multiplex PCR, and TCRdb kept only the in-frame ones, dropping some. This table has tens of thousands of clones, 88% appearing once. CDR1 is MDHEN, CDR2 SYDVKM, per germline. The CDR3 sequence is 15 residues long. V gave up 4 bases and J gave up 6 bases; unmatched junction bases: 8. The sequenced material came from peripheral blood. This sequence originates from a man in his sixties with COVID-19, enrolled during active disease. The chain uses TRBV28 and TRBJ1-2; 10 nucleotides agree with TRBD1. The CDR3 here is CASSSRQGALDGYTF. For the CDR3, the DNA is TGTGCCAGCAGTTCGAGACAGGGGGCGCTGGATGGCTACACCTTC.